A selection of T cell receptor beta chains follows, all from one sample in a study of T cell responses to AZD1222 COVID-19 vaccine. Method: immunoSEQ multiplex PCR; TCRdb's copy keeps in-frame clones and lacks some. The profile shows some 110,000 clones, around nine tenths of them singletons. Sequenced material: peripheral blood, taken on day 0 of AZD1222 vaccination. The receptors stem from an adult in good health. CDR3s include the opening cysteine and the closing phenylalanine or tryptophan. The D gene is left open where the match is weak. The size field is filled for only some rows; it gives once, few, many or a size class.

TRBJ1-3 | TRBV5-1 | few | TRBD1 | CASSFGTAGNTIYF | TGCGCCAGCAGCTTCGGGACAGCTGGAAACACCATATATTTT
TRBJ2-7 | TRBV15 | - | - | CATSRQGFTYEQYF | TGTGCCACCAGCAGACAGGGGTTTACCTACGAGCAGTACTTC
TRBJ2-7 | TRBV18 | - | TRBD2 | CASSPLAGVNEQYF | TGTGCCAGCTCACCTTTAGCGGGAGTGAACGAGCAGTACTTC
TRBJ2-5 | TRBV27 | - | TRBD1 | CASSYWTGGLETQYF | TGTGCCAGCAGTTACTGGACAGGGGGCTTGGAGACCCAGTACTTC
TRBJ2-3 | TRBV5-4 | - | - | CASSSQGSDTQYF | TGTGCCAGCAGCTCACAGGGTTCCGATACGCAGTATTTT
TRBJ1-2 | TRBV27 | - | TRBD1 | CASSSPDSTGDYGYTF | TGTGCCAGCAGTTCGCCGGACTCGACAGGGGACTATGGCTACACCTTC
TRBJ1-5 | TRBV6-5 | few | - | CASSPGGWDNQPQHF | TGTGCCAGCAGTCCCGGGGGATGGGACAATCAGCCCCAGCATTTT
TRBJ2-3 | TRBV9 | - | - | CASSGGGGTDTQYF | TGTGCCAGCAGCGGGGGAGGAGGAACAGATACGCAGTATTTT
TRBJ2-3 | TRBV6-5 | - | - | CASRAHLWERDTQYF | TGTGCCAGCAGAGCCCACTTGTGGGAGCGGGATACGCAGTATTTT
TRBJ1-1 | TRBV5-4 | - | - | CASSLPPTQSEAFF | TGTGCCAGCAGCTTGCCCCCGACACAGAGTGAAGCTTTCTTT
TRBJ2-7 | TRBV6-5 | - | - | CASRTPSGEQYF | TGTGCCAGCAGAACCCCTTCCGGCGAGCAGTACTTC
TRBJ1-1 | TRBV12-3/TRBV12-4 | - | - | CASSFSHGGEAFF | TGTGCCAGCAGTTTTAGTCACGGGGGTGAAGCTTTCTTT
TRBJ1-2 | TRBV5-6 | - | - | CASSLERGTLGGYTF | TGTGCCAGCAGCCTGGAGCGAGGGACGCTAGGCGGCTACACCTTC
TRBJ2-1 | TRBV7-9 | - | - | CASSPPGSAHNEQFF | TGTGCCAGCAGCCCCCCCGGGTCAGCTCACAATGAGCAGTTCTTC
TRBJ1-2 | TRBV7-2 | - | - | CASSLGANYGYTF | TGTGCCAGCAGCTTAGGGGCTAACTATGGCTACACCTTC
TRBJ2-7 | TRBV27 | - | - | CASKDMSYEQYF | TGTGCCAGCAAGGACATGAGCTACGAGCAGTACTTC